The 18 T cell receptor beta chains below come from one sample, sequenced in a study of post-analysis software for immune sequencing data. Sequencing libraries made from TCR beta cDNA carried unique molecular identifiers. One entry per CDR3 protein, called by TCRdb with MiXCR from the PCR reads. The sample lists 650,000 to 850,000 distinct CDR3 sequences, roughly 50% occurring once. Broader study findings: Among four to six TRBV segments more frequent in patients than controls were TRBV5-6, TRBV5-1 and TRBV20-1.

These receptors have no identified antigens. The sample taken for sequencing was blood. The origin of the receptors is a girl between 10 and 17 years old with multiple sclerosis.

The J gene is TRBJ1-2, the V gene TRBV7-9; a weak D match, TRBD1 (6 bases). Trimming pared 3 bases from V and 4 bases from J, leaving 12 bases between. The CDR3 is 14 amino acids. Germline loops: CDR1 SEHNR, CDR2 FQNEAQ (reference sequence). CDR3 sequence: CASSFGGGSYGYTF. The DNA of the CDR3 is TGTGCCAGCAGCTTCGGTGGGGGCTCCTATGGCTACACCTTC.

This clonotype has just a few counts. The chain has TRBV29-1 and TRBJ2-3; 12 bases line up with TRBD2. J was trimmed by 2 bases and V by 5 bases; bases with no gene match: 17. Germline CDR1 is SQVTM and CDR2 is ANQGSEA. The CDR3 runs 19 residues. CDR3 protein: CSVSLRLAGVRGYTDTQYF. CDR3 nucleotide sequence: TGCAGCGTTAGCCTGCGACTAGCGGGAGTCCGGGGGTACACAGATACGCAGTATTTT.

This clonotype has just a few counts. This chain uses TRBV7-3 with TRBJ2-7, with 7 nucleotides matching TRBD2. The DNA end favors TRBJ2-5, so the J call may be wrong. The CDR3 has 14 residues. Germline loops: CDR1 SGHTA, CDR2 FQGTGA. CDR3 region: CASNRLAEAGTQYF. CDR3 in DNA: TGTGCCAGTAATAGGCTAGCGGAGGCCGGGACCCAGTACTTC.

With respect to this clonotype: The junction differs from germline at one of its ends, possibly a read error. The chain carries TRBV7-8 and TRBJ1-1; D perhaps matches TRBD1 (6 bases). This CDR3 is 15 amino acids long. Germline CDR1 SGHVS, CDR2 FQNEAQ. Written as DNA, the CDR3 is TGTGCCAGCAGCGTGGCGAGGACAGTAGGGGCTGAAACTTTCTTT. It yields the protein CASSVARTVGAETFF.

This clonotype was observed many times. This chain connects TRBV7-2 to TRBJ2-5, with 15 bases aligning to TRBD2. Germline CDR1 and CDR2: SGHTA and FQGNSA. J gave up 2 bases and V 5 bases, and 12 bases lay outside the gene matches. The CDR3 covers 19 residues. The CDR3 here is CASSHSRTSGRAGQETQYF. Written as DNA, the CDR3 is TGTGCCAGCAGCCATTCCCGGACTAGCGGGAGGGCGGGTCAAGAGACCCAGTACTTC.

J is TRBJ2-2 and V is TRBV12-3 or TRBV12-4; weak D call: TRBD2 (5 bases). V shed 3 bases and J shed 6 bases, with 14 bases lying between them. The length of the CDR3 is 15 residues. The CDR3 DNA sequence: TGTGCCAGCAGTTTTCGTGGGAGTAGCGCCGGGGAGCTGTTTTTT. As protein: CASSFRGSSAGELFF.

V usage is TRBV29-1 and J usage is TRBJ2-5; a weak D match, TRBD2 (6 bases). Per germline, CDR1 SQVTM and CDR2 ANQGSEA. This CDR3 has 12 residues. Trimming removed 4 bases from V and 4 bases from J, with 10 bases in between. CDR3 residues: CSVGGVRETQYF. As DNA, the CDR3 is TGCAGCGTTGGCGGGGTCAGAGAGACCCAGTACTTC.

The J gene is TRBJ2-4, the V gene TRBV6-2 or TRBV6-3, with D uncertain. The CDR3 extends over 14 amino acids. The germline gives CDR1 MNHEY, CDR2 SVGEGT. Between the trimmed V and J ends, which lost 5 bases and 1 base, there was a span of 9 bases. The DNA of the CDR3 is TGTGCCAGCAGTGCCCTCTTGGCCAAAAACATTCAGTACTTC. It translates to CASSALLAKNIQYF.

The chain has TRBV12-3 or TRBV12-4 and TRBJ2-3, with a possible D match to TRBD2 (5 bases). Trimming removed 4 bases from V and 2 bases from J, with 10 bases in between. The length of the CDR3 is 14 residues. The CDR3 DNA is TGTGCCAGCAGTTGGGTTAGCGCCACAGATACGCAGTATTTT. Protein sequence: CASSWVSATDTQYF.

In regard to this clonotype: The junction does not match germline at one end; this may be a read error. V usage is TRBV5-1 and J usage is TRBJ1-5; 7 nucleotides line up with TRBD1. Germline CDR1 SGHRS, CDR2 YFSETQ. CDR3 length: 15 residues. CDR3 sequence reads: CASSLAGGPNQPEHF. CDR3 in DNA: TGCGCCAGCAGCTTGGCAGGGGGACCCAATCAGCCCGAGCATTTT.

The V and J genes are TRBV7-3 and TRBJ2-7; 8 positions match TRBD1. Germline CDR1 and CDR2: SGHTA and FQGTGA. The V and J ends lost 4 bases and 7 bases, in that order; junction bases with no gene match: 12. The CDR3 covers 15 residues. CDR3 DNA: TGTGCCAGCAGCTGCCGACCGGGACAGGCTCTGGAGCAGTACTTC. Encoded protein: CASSCRPGQALEQYF.

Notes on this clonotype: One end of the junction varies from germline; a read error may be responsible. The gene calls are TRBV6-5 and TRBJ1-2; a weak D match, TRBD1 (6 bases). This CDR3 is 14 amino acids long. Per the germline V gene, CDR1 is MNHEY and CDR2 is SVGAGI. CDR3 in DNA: TGTGCCAGCAGTTACCGGGGGGCTGACTACGGCTACACCTTC. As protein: CASSYRGADYGYTF.

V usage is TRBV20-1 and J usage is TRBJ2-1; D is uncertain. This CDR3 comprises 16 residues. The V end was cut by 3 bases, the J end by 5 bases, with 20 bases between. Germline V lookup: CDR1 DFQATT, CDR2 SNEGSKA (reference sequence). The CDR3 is CSARPLSSLINNEQFF. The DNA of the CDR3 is TGCAGTGCTAGGCCCCTTTCTAGTCTTATCAACAATGAGCAGTTCTTC.

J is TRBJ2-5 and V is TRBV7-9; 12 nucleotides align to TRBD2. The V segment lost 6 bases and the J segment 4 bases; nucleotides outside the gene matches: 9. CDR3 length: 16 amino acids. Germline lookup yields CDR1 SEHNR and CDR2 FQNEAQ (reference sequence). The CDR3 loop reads CASRQTTGLAGETQYF. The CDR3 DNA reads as TGTGCCAGCAGACAAACCACGGGACTAGCGGGAGAGACCCAGTACTTC.

CDR3 loop: CATSDVGRETQYF. The CDR3 DNA reads as TGTGCCACCAGTGATGTGGGGAGGGAGACCCAGTACTTC. V gene TRBV24-1 combines with J gene TRBJ2-5; TRBD2 might be the D (6 bases). The CDR3 is 13 residues long. Trimming pared 3 bases from V and 5 bases from J, leaving 9 bases between. Germline V gives CDR1 KGHDR, CDR2 SFDVKD.

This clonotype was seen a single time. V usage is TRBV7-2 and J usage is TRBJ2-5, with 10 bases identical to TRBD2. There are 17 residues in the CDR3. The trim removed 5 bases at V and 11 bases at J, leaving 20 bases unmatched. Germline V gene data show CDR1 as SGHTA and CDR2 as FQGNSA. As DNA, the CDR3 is TGTGCCAGCAGCCGACGGACTAGCGGAACCTCCTACAATGAGCAGTACTTC. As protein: CASSRRTSGTSYNEQYF.

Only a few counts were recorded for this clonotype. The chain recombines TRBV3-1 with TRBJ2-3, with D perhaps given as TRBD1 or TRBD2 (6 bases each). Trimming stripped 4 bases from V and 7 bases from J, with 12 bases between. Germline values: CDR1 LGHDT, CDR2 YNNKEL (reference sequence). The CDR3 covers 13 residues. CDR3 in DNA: TGTGCCAGCAGCCGGAACAGGGACTATACGCAGTATTTT. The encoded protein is CASSRNRDYTQYF.

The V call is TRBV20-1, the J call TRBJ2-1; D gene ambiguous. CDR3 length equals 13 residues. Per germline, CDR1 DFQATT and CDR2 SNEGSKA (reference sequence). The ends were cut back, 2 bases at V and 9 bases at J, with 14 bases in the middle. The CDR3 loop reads CSARKPPGGEQFF. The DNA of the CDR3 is TGCAGTGCTAGAAAGCCCCCCGGCGGTGAGCAGTTCTTC.